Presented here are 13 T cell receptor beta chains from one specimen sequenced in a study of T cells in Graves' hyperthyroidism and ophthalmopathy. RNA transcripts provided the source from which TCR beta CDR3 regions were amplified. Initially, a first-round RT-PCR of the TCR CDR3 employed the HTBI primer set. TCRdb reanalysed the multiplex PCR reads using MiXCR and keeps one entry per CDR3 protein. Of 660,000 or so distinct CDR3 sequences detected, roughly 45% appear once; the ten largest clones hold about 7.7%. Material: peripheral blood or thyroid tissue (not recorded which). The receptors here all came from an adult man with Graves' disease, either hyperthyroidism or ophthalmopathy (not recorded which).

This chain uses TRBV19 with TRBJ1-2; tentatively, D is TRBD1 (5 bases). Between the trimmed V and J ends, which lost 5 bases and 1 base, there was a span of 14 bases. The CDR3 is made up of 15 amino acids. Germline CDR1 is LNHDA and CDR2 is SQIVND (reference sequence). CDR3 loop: CASSFPLGGNYGYTF. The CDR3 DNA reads TGTGCCAGTAGTTTCCCGCTGGGGGGTAACTATGGCTACACCTTC.

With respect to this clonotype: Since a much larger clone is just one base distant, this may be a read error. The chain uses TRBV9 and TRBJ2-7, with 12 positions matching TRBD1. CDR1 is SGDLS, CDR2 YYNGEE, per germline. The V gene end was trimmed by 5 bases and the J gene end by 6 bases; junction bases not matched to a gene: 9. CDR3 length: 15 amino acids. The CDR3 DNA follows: TGTGCCAGCAGGGCAACCGGGACAGGGGGCGGCGAGCAGTACTTC. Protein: CASRATGTGGGEQYF. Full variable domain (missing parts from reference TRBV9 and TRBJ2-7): DSGVTQTPKHLITATGQRVTLRCSPRSGDLSVYWYQQSLDQGLQFLIQYYNGEERAKGNILERFSAQQFPDLHSELNLSSLELGDSALYFCASRATGTGGGEQYFGPGTRLTVT.

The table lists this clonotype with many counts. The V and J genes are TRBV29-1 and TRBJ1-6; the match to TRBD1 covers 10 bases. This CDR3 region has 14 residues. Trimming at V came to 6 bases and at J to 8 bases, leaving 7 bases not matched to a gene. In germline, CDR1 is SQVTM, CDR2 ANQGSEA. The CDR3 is CSVRQGAGDSPLHF. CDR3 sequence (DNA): TGCAGCGTCCGACAGGGGGCAGGTGATTCACCCCTCCACTTT.

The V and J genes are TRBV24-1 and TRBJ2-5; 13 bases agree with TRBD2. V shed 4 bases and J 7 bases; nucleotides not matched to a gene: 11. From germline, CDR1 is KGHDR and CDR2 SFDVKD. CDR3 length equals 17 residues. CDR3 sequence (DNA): TGTGCCACCAGTGACATAGGGACTAGCGGGACTCTTGGGACCCAGTACTTC. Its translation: CATSDIGTSGTLGTQYF.

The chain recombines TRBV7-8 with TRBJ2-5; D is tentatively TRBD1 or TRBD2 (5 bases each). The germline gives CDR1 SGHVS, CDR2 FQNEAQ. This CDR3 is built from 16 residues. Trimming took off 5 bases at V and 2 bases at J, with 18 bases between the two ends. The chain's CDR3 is CASSQPPGRSQETQYF. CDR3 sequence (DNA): TGTGCCAGCAGCCAACCTCCGGGACGGTCACAAGAGACCCAGTACTTC.

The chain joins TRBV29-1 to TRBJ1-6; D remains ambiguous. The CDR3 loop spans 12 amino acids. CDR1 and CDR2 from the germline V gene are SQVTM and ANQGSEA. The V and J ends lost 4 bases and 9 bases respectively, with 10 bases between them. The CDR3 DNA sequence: TGCAGCGTTGTGGCGGGGTCTTCACCCCTCCACTTT. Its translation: CSVVAGSSPLHF.

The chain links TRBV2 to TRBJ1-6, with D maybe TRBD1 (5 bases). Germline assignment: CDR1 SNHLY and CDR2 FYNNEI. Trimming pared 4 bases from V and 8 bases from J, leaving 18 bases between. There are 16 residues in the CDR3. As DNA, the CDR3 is TGTGCCAGCAGTGCTAGAGATCAGGGTTGGGATTCACCCCTCCACTTT. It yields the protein CASSARDQGWDSPLHF.

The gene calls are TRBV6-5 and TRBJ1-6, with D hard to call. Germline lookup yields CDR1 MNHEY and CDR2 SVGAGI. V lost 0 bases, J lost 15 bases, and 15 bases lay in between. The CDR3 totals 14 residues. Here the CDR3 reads CASSYSPQIELLHF. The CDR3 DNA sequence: TGTGCCAGCAGTTACTCTCCGCAGATCGAACTCCTCCACTTT.

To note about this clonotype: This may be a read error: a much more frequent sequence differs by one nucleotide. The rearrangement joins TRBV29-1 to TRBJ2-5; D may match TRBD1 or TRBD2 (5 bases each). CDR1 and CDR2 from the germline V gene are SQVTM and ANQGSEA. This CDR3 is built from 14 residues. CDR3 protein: CSAEGDQSQETQYF. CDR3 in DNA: TGCAGCGCTGAAGGGGACCAATCCCAAGAGACCCAGTACTTC.

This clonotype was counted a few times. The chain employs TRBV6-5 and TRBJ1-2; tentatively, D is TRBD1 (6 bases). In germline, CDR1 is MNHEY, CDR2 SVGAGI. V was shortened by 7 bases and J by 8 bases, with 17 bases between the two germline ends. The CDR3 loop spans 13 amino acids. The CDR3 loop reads CASNRDGWRGYTF. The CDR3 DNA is TGTGCCAGCAACAGGGACGGGTGGAGGGGCTACACCTTC.

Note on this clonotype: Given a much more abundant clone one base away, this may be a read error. CDR3 sequence: CSVEGAEAFF. The DNA of the CDR3 is TGCAGCGTTGAGGGGGCTGAAGCTTTCTTT. The genes are TRBV29-1 and TRBJ1-1, with a weak D call TRBD1 (5 bases). Germline-derived CDR1 and CDR2 are SQVTM and ANQGSEA. This CDR3 region has 10 residues. V lost 3 bases and J lost 6, with 5 bases in between. Supplemented by reference TRBV29-1 and TRBJ1-1, the full variable domain reads SAVISQKPSRDICQRGTSLTIQCQVDSQVTMMFWYRQQPGQSLTLIATANQGSEATYESGFVIDKFPISRPNLTFSTLTVSNMSPEDSSIYLCSVEGAEAFFGQGTRLTVV.

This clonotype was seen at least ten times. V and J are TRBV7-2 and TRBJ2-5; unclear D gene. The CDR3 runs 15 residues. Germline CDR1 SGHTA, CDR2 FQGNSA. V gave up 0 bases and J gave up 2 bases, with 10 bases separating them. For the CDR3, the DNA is TGTGCCAGCAGCTTAGCTTGGGCGGCACAAGAGACCCAGTACTTC. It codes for CASSLAWAAQETQYF.

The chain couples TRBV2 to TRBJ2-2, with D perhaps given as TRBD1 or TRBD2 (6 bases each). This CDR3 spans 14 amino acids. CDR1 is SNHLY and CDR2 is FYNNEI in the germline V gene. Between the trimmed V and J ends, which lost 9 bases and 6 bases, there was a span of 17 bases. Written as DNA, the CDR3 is TGTGCCAGTCAGGGATCCGGGGGCCCCGGGGAGCTGTTTTTT. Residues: CASQGSGGPGELFF. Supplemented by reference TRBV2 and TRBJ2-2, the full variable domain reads EPEVTQTPSHQVTQMGQEVILRCVPISNHLYFYWYRQILGQKVEFLVSFYNNEISEKSEIFDDQFSVERPDGSNFTLKIRSTKLEDSAMYFCASQGSGGPGELFFGEGSRLTVL.